The clone carrying this T cell receptor beta chain came up a few times. What it recognizes is unknown. These data belong to a study of identical twins. Findings and limits, study-wide: The study based its conclusions on cross-sectional statistical analysis and did not follow the same donors.

TCRdb recomputed calls from the 5' RACE reads with MiXCR, one row per CDR3 protein. The repertoire holds 1.5 million to 2 million distinct CDR3 sequences, with less than 40% as singletons. The sequence was obtained from a newborn girl in good health. Sequenced sample: cord blood.

The chain's CDR3 is CASIDGGGAKNIQYF. In DNA, the CDR3 is TGTGCCAGCATCGATGGCGGAGGAGCCAAAAACATTCAGTACTTC. This chain connects TRBV6-1 to TRBJ2-4, with D possibly being TRBD2 (5 bases). The CDR3 runs to 15 residues. The germline V gene has CDR1 MNHNS and CDR2 SASEGT. The V and J ends lost 7 bases and 0 bases respectively, with 13 bases between them.